The clone carrying this T cell receptor (beta chain) was detected only a few times. The antigen is not known. V dropped 2 bases and J dropped 4 bases, with 9 bases sitting between them. Germline assignment: CDR1 MNHEY and CDR2 SVGEGT. The CDR3 is made up of 13 amino acids. This specimen belongs to a study of CD8 T cells in ankylosing spondylitis. Regarding the study as a whole: Characteristic of ankylosing spondylitis blood, it appeared, was a TCR beta motif comprising several highly homologous variants.

Libraries for TCR beta were made by quantitative 5'-RACE with molecular barcodes. TCRdb processed the 5' RACE reads anew with MiXCR; each CDR3 protein has one entry. The sample has some 840,000 distinct CDR3 sequences, about 10% seen once; the top ten hold less than 0.65%. The sample comprised blood, either unsorted or a sorted T cell fraction (not recorded which). The J gene is TRBJ2-7, the V gene TRBV6-2 or TRBV6-3; no clear D gene. The TCR comes from a male donor with ankylosing spondylitis. In DNA, the CDR3 is TGTGCCAGCAGTTACCCCGACCGATACGAGCAGTACTTC. This gives the protein CASSYPDRYEQYF.